Listed here are 31 T cell receptor beta chains from one sample, sequenced in a study of T-cell memory formation after mild COVID-19. MiXCR, run by TCRdb on the 5' RACE reads, gives a single entry per CDR3 protein. The sample includes 350,000 to 450,000 distinct CDR3 sequences, 20% to 25% seen only once; the top ten take 8.8%. The sample was PBMCs or a T cell subset sorted from them (not recorded which). All receptors derive from an adult woman who had mild COVID-19 (a few samples of this study predate the infection). Cell type and time point are not known.

This clonotype occurred a few times. The chain links TRBV5-5 to TRBJ1-2, with D perhaps TRBD1 (5 bases). This CDR3 has 16 amino acids. V was cut by 3 bases and J by 3 bases, with 18 bases left in between. CDR1 SGHKS and CDR2 YYEKEE come from the germline V gene (reference sequence). In DNA, the CDR3 is TGTGCCAGCAGCTCAAGAGGGGCAGGAGATGACTATGGCTACACCTTC. It yields the protein CASSSRGAGDDYGYTF.

This clonotype was seen more than once but under ten times. This chain connects TRBV12-3 or TRBV12-4 to TRBJ2-5, with D tentatively TRBD1 or TRBD2 (5 bases each). Trimming removed 7 bases at V and 5 bases at J, with 17 bases between. The CDR3 spans 14 residues. As DNA, the CDR3 is TGTGCCAGCACATCTATGGGGGTATGGGAGACCCAGTACTTC. The encoded protein is CASTSMGVWETQYF.

This clonotype was counted only a few times. The chain uses TRBV7-9 and TRBJ2-1; possibly TRBD1 for D (6 bases). The CDR3 is made up of 20 amino acids. V was cut by 0 bases and J by 6 bases, with 27 bases left in between. CDR1 SEHNR and CDR2 FQNEAQ come from the germline V gene (reference sequence). The CDR3 DNA sequence: TGTGCCAGCAGCTTAGCGCCGACAGGTCCCTTTGGGGCTTCGGTCAATGAGCAGTTCTTC. It translates to CASSLAPTGPFGASVNEQFF.

This clonotype came up a few times. The chain joins TRBV11-2 to TRBJ2-3, with TRBD1 identical over 9 bases. V lost 1 base to trimming and J lost 4 bases; unmatched junction nucleotides: 12. From germline, CDR1 is SGHAT and CDR2 FQNNGV. The CDR3 sequence is 18 residues long. CDR3: CASSLAGTGILGADTQYF. As DNA, the CDR3 is TGTGCCAGCAGCTTAGCGGGGACAGGGATCCTTGGGGCAGATACGCAGTATTTT.

This clonotype has a handful of counts. V usage is TRBV7-2 and J usage is TRBJ2-5; a possible D gene is TRBD2 (5 bases). Trimming removed 8 bases at V and 3 bases at J, with 16 bases between. This CDR3 is built from 14 residues. Germline CDR1 reads SGHTA; CDR2 reads FQGNSA. CDR3 in amino acids: CASSTFYGEETQYF. In DNA form, the CDR3 reads TGTGCCAGCTCCACCTTTTACGGGGAAGAGACCCAGTACTTC.

The chain recombines TRBV5-1 with TRBJ2-3, with TRBD1 matching 9 bases. Germline V gives CDR1 SGHRS, CDR2 YFSETQ. The J segment lost 4 bases and the V segment lost 0 bases, leaving 3 bases of the junction unmatched. This CDR3 spans 15 amino acids. CDR3 DNA sequence: TGCGCCAGCAGCTTGGTGGGACAGGGTGCAGATACGCAGTATTTT. As protein: CASSLVGQGADTQYF.

This clonotype has more than one count but fewer than ten. The V and J genes are TRBV5-5 and TRBJ2-3, with 9 positions matching TRBD1. The CDR3 spans 17 residues. V trimming: 0 bases; J trimming: 7 bases; junction bases outside the gene matches: 12. Germline V gene lookup returns CDR1 SGHKS and CDR2 YYEKEE (reference sequence). Written as DNA, the CDR3 is TGTGCCAGCAGCTTGGGGTTCCTCGGGACAGGGAGAAATACGCAGTATTTT. This gives the protein CASSLGFLGTGRNTQYF.

The V and J genes are TRBV7-9 and TRBJ2-3; no definite D call. Germline CDR1 SEHNR, CDR2 FQNEAQ (reference sequence). Trimming left V 2 bases short and J 1 base short, with 7 bases between. The CDR3 extends over 14 amino acids. The CDR3 DNA reads TGTGCCAGCAGCTTAATCTCGGGCACAGATACGCAGTATTTT. It is translated as CASSLISGTDTQYF.

This sequence joins TRBV6-1 and TRBJ2-3; D may be TRBD2 (6 bases). Between the trimmed V and J ends, which lost 4 bases and 3 bases, there was a span of 14 bases. Germline CDR1 MNHNS, CDR2 SASEGT. This CDR3 region has 15 residues. The CDR3: CASSGGLQATDTQYF. Written as DNA, the CDR3 is TGTGCCAGCAGTGGGGGACTTCAGGCTACAGATACGCAGTATTTT.

This clonotype was counted a few times. The gene calls are TRBV12-3 or TRBV12-4 and TRBJ2-6, with D possibly being TRBD1 (6 bases). Trimming shortened V by 5 bases and J by 1 base, and 12 bases separated the two germline ends. The CDR3 length is 16 residues. The CDR3 region is CASSPGRGSGANVLTF. As DNA, the CDR3 is TGTGCCAGCAGTCCCGGCAGGGGATCTGGGGCCAACGTCCTGACTTTC.

In its sample, this clonotype was seen a few times. The V and J genes are TRBV7-9 and TRBJ1-2; 7 bases match TRBD1. The germline V gene encodes CDR1 SEHNR and CDR2 FQNEAQ (reference sequence). Trimming cost V 5 bases and J 6 bases; bases outside gene matches: 6. This CDR3 region has 13 residues. As DNA, the CDR3 is TGTGCCAGCAGCGAGACAGGGATCGATGGCTACACCTTC. Protein sequence: CASSETGIDGYTF. The variable domain in full, completed from reference TRBV7-9 and TRBJ1-2, reads DTGVSQNPRHKITKRGQNVTFRCDPISEHNRLYWYRQTLGQGPEFLTYFQNEAQLEKSRLLSDRFSAERPKGSFSTLEIQRTEQGDSAMYLCASSETGIDGYTFGSGTRLTVV.

This clonotype was seen more than once but under ten times. The J gene is TRBJ1-1, the V gene TRBV3-1; 10 positions agree with TRBD1. Germline values: CDR1 LGHDT, CDR2 YNNKEL (reference sequence). Trimming at V came to 3 bases and at J to 7 bases, leaving 2 bases not matched to a gene. This CDR3 region has 13 residues. CDR3 DNA sequence: TGTGCCAGCAGCCATGACAGGGGGCGTGAAGCTTTCTTT. Translating gives CASSHDRGREAFF.

The J gene is TRBJ1-1, the V gene TRBV19; TRBD1 matches at 8 bases. Germline CDR1 LNHDA, CDR2 SQIVND (reference sequence). V gave up 6 bases and J gave up 3 bases; unmatched junction bases: 12. The length of the CDR3 is 16 residues. The CDR3 DNA is TGTGCCAGTAGAACACTCTCCGGGACAGGACACACTGAAGCTTTCTTT. Residues: CASRTLSGTGHTEAFF. The whole variable domain, filled in from reference TRBV19 and TRBJ1-1, reads DGGITQSPKYLFRKEGQNVTLSCEQNLNHDAMYWYRQDPGQGLRLIYYSQIVNDFQKGDIAEGYSVSREKKESFPLTVTSAQKNPTAFYLCASRTLSGTGHTEAFFGQGTRLTVV.

The chain uses TRBV7-2 and TRBJ2-2; TRBD1 matches at 7 bases. This CDR3 has 13 residues. V lost 5 bases and J lost 5; bases outside the gene matches: 2. Germline V CDR1 and CDR2: SGHTA, FQGNSA. CDR3 loop: CASSHRGTGELFF. In DNA, the CDR3 is TGTGCCAGCAGCCACAGGGGTACCGGGGAGCTGTTTTTT. The full variable domain, with the rest looked up from reference TRBV7-2 and TRBJ2-2, is GAGVSQSPSNKVTEKGKDVELRCDPISGHTALYWYRQSLGQGLEFLIYFQGNSAPDKSGLPSDRFSAERTGGSVSTLTIQRTQQEDSAVYLCASSHRGTGELFFGEGSRLTVL.

The V call is TRBV7-9, the J call TRBJ1-2, with TRBD1 matching 7 bases. This CDR3 contains 17 residues. CDR1 SEHNR and CDR2 FQNEAQ come from the germline V gene (reference sequence). The V segment lost 5 bases and the J segment 2 bases; nucleotides outside the gene matches: 14. Here the CDR3 DNA reads TGTGCCAGCAGCCCTCCCGAGACAGGGTCTGGAAACTATGGCTACACCTTC. This encodes CASSPPETGSGNYGYTF.

This clonotype has a handful of counts. The rearrangement uses TRBV5-6 and TRBJ1-5, with 8 nucleotides matching TRBD1. CDR1 SGHDT and CDR2 YYEEEE come from the germline V gene. Trimming took 2 bases from V and 3 from J; bases not matched to a gene: 4. The CDR3 is made up of 15 amino acids. The CDR3 region has the DNA TGTGCCAGCAGCTTTTGGACAGGGCACAATCAGCCCCAGCATTTT. Its translation is CASSFWTGHNQPQHF.

V is TRBV10-2 and J is TRBJ2-1, with D uncertain. The germline V gene encodes CDR1 WSHSY and CDR2 SAAADI. The CDR3 is made up of 13 amino acids. V lost 2 bases, J lost 15 bases, and 17 bases lay in between. The CDR3 nucleotides read TGCGCCAGCAGTGAGCGCACGGCAGATGGTCTGTTCTTC. Translated: CASSERTADGLFF.

The chain recombines TRBV7-2 with TRBJ1-6; unclear D gene. The CDR3 length is 15 residues. CDR1 is SGHTA, CDR2 FQGNSA, per germline. V lost 1 base and J lost 10, with 14 bases in between. The CDR3 loop is CASSLDSRLNSPLHF. CDR3 sequence (DNA): TGTGCCAGCAGCTTAGATTCCCGACTGAACTCACCCCTCCACTTT.

This clonotype appeared a few times. The gene calls are TRBV12-3 or TRBV12-4 and TRBJ2-7; D unclear. The CDR3 extends over 22 amino acids. Between the trimmed V and J ends, which lost 3 bases and 4 bases, there was a span of 37 bases. The CDR3: CASSFKMSYALDPLLRSYEQYF. CDR3 DNA sequence: TGTGCCAGCAGTTTTAAAATGTCGTACGCACTCGATCCACTTCTCAGGAGTTACGAGCAGTACTTC.

This chain uses TRBV4-1 with TRBJ2-7; D not certain. The germline CDR1 and CDR2 sequences are MGHRA and YSYEKL. V lost 4 bases to trimming and J lost 5 bases, with 12 bases between them. The CDR3 sequence is 13 residues long. CDR3 protein: CASSLPRPHEQYF. CDR3 DNA sequence: TGCGCCAGCAGCCTACCGAGACCCCACGAGCAGTACTTC.

The CDR3 sequence: CASSLQANYGYTF. The CDR3 nucleotides are TGCGCCAGCAGCTTACAGGCAAACTATGGCTACACCTTC. The chain carries TRBV5-1 and TRBJ1-2, with D maybe TRBD1 (5 bases). Trimming cost V 2 bases and J 2 bases, with 7 bases left between them. Per germline, CDR1 SGHRS and CDR2 YFSETQ. This CDR3 is built from 13 residues. Full variable domain (missing parts from reference TRBV5-1 and TRBJ1-2): KAGVTQTPRYLIKTRGQQVTLSCSPISGHRSVSWYQQTPGQGLQFLFEYFSETQRNKGNFPGRFSGRQFSNSRSEMNVSTLELGDSALYLCASSLQANYGYTFGSGTRLTVV.

J is TRBJ2-7 and V is TRBV12-3 or TRBV12-4; D perhaps matches TRBD1 (5 bases). Trimming cost V 6 bases and J 5 bases, with 17 bases left between them. CDR3 length equals 14 residues. CDR3 region: CASSRLPDTHEQYF. The DNA of the CDR3 is TGTGCCAGCAGCCGACTCCCGGACACCCACGAGCAGTACTTC.

This clonotype has more than one count but fewer than ten. This chain's CDR3 is CASSLTLANTEAFF. The CDR3, as DNA: TGTGCCAGCAGCCTTACACTAGCGAACACTGAAGCTTTCTTT. The chain joins TRBV7-9 to TRBJ1-1, with unresolved D. Germline lookup yields CDR1 SEHNR and CDR2 FQNEAQ (reference sequence). V was clipped by 5 bases and J by 1 base, with 11 bases between them. The CDR3 loop spans 14 amino acids.

The CDR3 region has the DNA TGTGCCAGCAGGGAGTTCATAGCTTTTGGCTACACCTTC. Protein sequence: CASREFIAFGYTF. This chain uses TRBV2 with TRBJ1-2, with unresolved D. Germline V lookup: CDR1 SNHLY, CDR2 FYNNEI. V lost 6 bases and J 7 bases, leaving 15 bases between the germline ends. The CDR3 is 13 amino acids.

Only a few counts were recorded for this clonotype. This chain connects TRBV7-8 to TRBJ1-5, with D perhaps TRBD1 (5 bases). Trimming took 1 base from V and 1 from J, leaving 14 bases between them. The CDR3 length is 17 residues. Per the germline V gene, CDR1 is SGHVS and CDR2 is FQNEAQ. As DNA, the CDR3 is TGTGCCAGCAGCTTAGTATGGTTGGGGGAGAGCAATCAGCCCCAGCATTTT. Protein product: CASSLVWLGESNQPQHF.

This clonotype has just a few counts. The chain couples TRBV12-3 or TRBV12-4 to TRBJ2-7, with a tentative D call TRBD1 (5 bases). V shed 7 bases and J shed 3 bases, with 16 bases lying between them. This CDR3 contains 14 residues. The DNA of the CDR3 is TGTGCCAGCACCTGGACAAACGGCGGCTACGAGCAGTACTTC. It specifies CASTWTNGGYEQYF.

This rearrangement joins TRBV5-5 to TRBJ2-1; 11 nucleotides align to TRBD1. CDR1 SGHKS and CDR2 YYEKEE come from the germline V gene (reference sequence). V lost 1 base to trimming and J lost 3 bases; unmatched junction nucleotides: 3. This CDR3 region has 16 residues. Here the CDR3 reads CASSLMGQGGYNEQFF. CDR3 coding DNA: TGTGCCAGCAGCTTGATGGGACAGGGGGGCTACAATGAGCAGTTCTTC. Full variable domain (remainder filled in from reference TRBV5-5 and TRBJ2-1): DAGVTQSPTHLIKTRGQQVTLRCSPISGHKSVSWYQQVLGQGPQFIFQYYEKEERGRGNFPDRFSARQFPNYSSELNVNALLLGDSALYLCASSLMGQGGYNEQFFGPGTRLTVL.

V usage is TRBV20-1 and J usage is TRBJ2-3, with 8 positions matching TRBD2. The CDR3 is 17 residues long. The junction had 12 bases not matched to a gene; V was cut back by 3 bases and J by 1 base. Germline CDR1 is DFQATT and CDR2 is SNEGSKA (reference sequence). CDR3 in DNA: TGCAGTGCTAGTGGCGAACTAGCGGCCGGGCGCACAGATACGCAGTATTTT. This gives the protein CSASGELAAGRTDTQYF.

This chain uses TRBV7-3 with TRBJ1-1, with D possibly TRBD1 on 6 matching bases. The V end was cut by 3 bases, the J end by 1 base, with 9 bases between. The CDR3 totals 14 residues. CDR1 is SGHTA and CDR2 is FQGTGA in the germline V gene. The CDR3 sequence is CASSLDSKNTEAFF. Here the CDR3 DNA reads TGTGCCAGCAGCTTGGACAGTAAGAACACTGAAGCTTTCTTT.

This clonotype turned up a few times. V usage is TRBV29-1 and J usage is TRBJ2-7; weak D call: TRBD2 (6 bases). Germline V gene sequence: CDR1 SQVTM, CDR2 ANQGSEA. The CDR3 is 12 amino acids. V dropped 5 bases and J dropped 3 bases, with 11 bases sitting between them. The CDR3 spells CSVTTRDYEQYF. DNA of the CDR3: TGCAGCGTTACGACTAGAGACTACGAGCAGTACTTC.

This clonotype was recorded a few times. V is TRBV6-2 or TRBV6-3 and J is TRBJ2-5; no reliable D call. The CDR3 runs 11 residues. Trimming removed 1 base at V and 5 bases at J, with 2 bases between. Germline V gives CDR1 MNHEY, CDR2 SVGEGT. This chain's CDR3 is CASSYLETQYF. CDR3 nucleotides: TGTGCCAGCAGTTACTTGGAGACCCAGTACTTC.